The rows below give T cell receptor beta chains drawn from one sample of a study of OX40 agonist ivuxolimab in advanced cancers. TCRdb keeps only in-frame clones here, not all; method: immunoSEQ multiplex PCR. The repertoire holds about 40,000 clones, with about 91% as singletons. The starting material was CD4+ or CD8+ T cells sorted from blood, obtained in a trial of the OX40 agonist ivuxolimab. The receptors stem from an adult with an advanced solid tumor such as melanoma, head and neck, liver or kidney cancer. Both conserved end residues are part of each CDR3. The order of the fields is V gene, J gene, clone size, D gene, CDR3 DNA, CDR3 protein. A D gene is named only where the DNA matches it firmly. Size tells how often a clone was seen (once, few, many) or the class of an expanded clone, and some rows leave it out.

V gene: TRBV27; J gene: TRBJ2-7; clone size: NA; D gene: NA; CDR3 DNA: TGTGCCAGCAAACATCCGGGCCCCCTCTACGAGCAGTACTTC; CDR3 protein: CASKHPGPLYEQYF
V gene: TRBV19; J gene: TRBJ2-2; clone size: NA; D gene: NA; CDR3 DNA: TGTGCCAGTAGTCCATCGATCGGCACCGGGGAGCTGTTTTTT; CDR3 protein: CASSPSIGTGELFF
V gene: TRBV27; J gene: TRBJ2-1; clone size: NA; D gene: NA; CDR3 DNA: TGTGCCAGCAGTTTTGGGGGGCCCGATGAGCAGTTCTTC; CDR3 protein: CASSFGGPDEQFF
V gene: TRBV19; J gene: TRBJ2-1; clone size: NA; D gene: NA; CDR3 DNA: TGTGCCAGTAGTATTGGCTCCCTAGCAGGCAATGAGCAGTTCTTC; CDR3 protein: CASSIGSLAGNEQFF
V gene: TRBV6-5; J gene: TRBJ2-1; clone size: NA; D gene: NA; CDR3 DNA: TGTGCCAGCAGTTATTACGGGAGCTCCTACAATGAGCAGTTCTTC; CDR3 protein: CASSYYGSSYNEQFF
V gene: TRBV6-5; J gene: TRBJ1-1; clone size: NA; D gene: NA; CDR3 DNA: TGTGCCAGCAGCTGGCAGGTGAACACTGAAGCTTTCTTT; CDR3 protein: CASSWQVNTEAFF
V gene: TRBV7-9; J gene: TRBJ2-5; clone size: NA; D gene: TRBD2; CDR3 DNA: TGTGCCAGCAGCCCCAGGACTAGCATAGAGACCCAGTACTTC; CDR3 protein: CASSPRTSIETQYF
V gene: TRBV7-9; J gene: TRBJ2-3; clone size: once; D gene: TRBD1; CDR3 DNA: TGTGCCAGCAGCCCGGGACAGAGCACAGATACGCAGTATTTT; CDR3 protein: CASSPGQSTDTQYF
V gene: TRBV6-5; J gene: TRBJ2-6; clone size: NA; D gene: NA; CDR3 DNA: TGTGCCAGCAGCCCCAGGGCCAACGTCCTGACTTTC; CDR3 protein: CASSPRANVLTF
V gene: TRBV4-1; J gene: TRBJ2-7; clone size: NA; D gene: NA; CDR3 DNA: TGCGCCAGCAGCCAGAAGTCGGCGTACGAGCAGTACTTC; CDR3 protein: CASSQKSAYEQYF
V gene: TRBV28; J gene: TRBJ2-1; clone size: NA; D gene: TRBD2; CDR3 DNA: TGTGCCAGCAGTGCGGGAGCGGACGATGAGCAGTTCTTC; CDR3 protein: CASSAGADDEQFF
V gene: TRBV6-1; J gene: TRBJ2-2; clone size: NA; D gene: NA; CDR3 DNA: TGTGCCAGCAGCAGTGACCCAGGGAATGGCGGGGAGCTGTTTTTT; CDR3 protein: CASSSDPGNGGELFF
V gene: TRBV28; J gene: TRBJ1-5; clone size: NA; D gene: TRBD1; CDR3 DNA: TGTGCCGGCAGACAGGGGAGTCAGCCCCAGCATTTT; CDR3 protein: CAGRQGSQPQHF
V gene: TRBV29-1; J gene: TRBJ2-3; clone size: NA; D gene: NA; CDR3 DNA: TGCAGCGTTGTCGCGGATACGCAGTATTTT; CDR3 protein: CSVVADTQYF
V gene: TRBV5-1; J gene: TRBJ2-1; clone size: NA; D gene: NA; CDR3 DNA: TGCGCCAGCAGCTTGGGAGTAGCGGCGGGGAATGAGCAGTTCTTC; CDR3 protein: CASSLGVAAGNEQFF
V gene: TRBV19; J gene: TRBJ2-7; clone size: NA; D gene: TRBD2; CDR3 DNA: TGTGCCAACCACGGGACTAGTCGCTACGAGCAGTACTTC; CDR3 protein: CANHGTSRYEQYF
V gene: TRBV11-3; J gene: TRBJ2-3; clone size: NA; D gene: NA; CDR3 DNA: TGTGCCAGCAGCTCCCCCCGCTGGAAGCAGTATTTT; CDR3 protein: CASSSPRWKQYF
V gene: TRBV30; J gene: TRBJ1-4; clone size: NA; D gene: NA; CDR3 DNA: TGTGCCTGGAGTGTGAGAGGGAATGAAAAACTGTTTTTT; CDR3 protein: CAWSVRGNEKLFF
V gene: TRBV29-1; J gene: TRBJ2-5; clone size: NA; D gene: TRBD1; CDR3 DNA: TGCAGCGCCGAGGGGGCAGAGGAGACCCAGTACTTC; CDR3 protein: CSAEGAEETQYF
V gene: TRBV2; J gene: TRBJ2-7; clone size: NA; D gene: NA; CDR3 DNA: TGTGCCAGCAGTGAATTTAGCGAGACCTACGAGCAGTACTTC; CDR3 protein: CASSEFSETYEQYF
V gene: TRBV30; J gene: TRBJ2-3; clone size: NA; D gene: TRBD2; CDR3 DNA: TGTGCCTACGGACTAGCAGCTAGCACAGATACGCAGTATTTT; CDR3 protein: CAYGLAASTDTQYF
V gene: TRBV7-8; J gene: TRBJ2-7; clone size: NA; D gene: NA; CDR3 DNA: TGTGCCAGCACAACGGACTTTTACGAGCAGTACTTC; CDR3 protein: CASTTDFYEQYF
V gene: TRBV29-1; J gene: TRBJ2-2; clone size: NA; D gene: TRBD2; CDR3 DNA: TGCAGCGTTGAACGGGCTAGCGGGAGTTGGACCGGGGAGCTGTTTTTT; CDR3 protein: CSVERASGSWTGELFF